This T cell receptor beta chain was identified during a study of identical twins. Healthy Caucasians, and only they, were the donors. A template switching step contributed a universal primer site, while unique molecular identifiers were present in the cDNA. One entry per CDR3 protein results from TCRdb running MiXCR on the 5' RACE reads. The top ten clones hold roughly 1.6% of a sample with approximately 670,000 distinct CDR3 sequences, approximately 6% of them seen once. Study findings and constraints: Researchers reported weaker excess twin sharing in beta out-of-frame sequences.

This clonotype has a handful of counts. The antigen remains undetermined. The germline CDR1 and CDR2 sequences are SGHDN and FVKESK. This CDR3 region has 15 residues. V gave up 1 base and J gave up 15 bases, with 22 bases separating them. Sequencing was done on a sample of naive T cells sorted from blood. This clonotype was obtained from a man aged 18-30 years in good health. The chain links TRBV14 to TRBJ2-1; possible D gene TRBD2, 7 bases. CDR3 sequence reads: CASSQVDQRDGGGFF. CDR3 DNA: TGTGCCAGCAGCCAAGTCGACCAGCGGGACGGAGGGGGGTTCTTC.